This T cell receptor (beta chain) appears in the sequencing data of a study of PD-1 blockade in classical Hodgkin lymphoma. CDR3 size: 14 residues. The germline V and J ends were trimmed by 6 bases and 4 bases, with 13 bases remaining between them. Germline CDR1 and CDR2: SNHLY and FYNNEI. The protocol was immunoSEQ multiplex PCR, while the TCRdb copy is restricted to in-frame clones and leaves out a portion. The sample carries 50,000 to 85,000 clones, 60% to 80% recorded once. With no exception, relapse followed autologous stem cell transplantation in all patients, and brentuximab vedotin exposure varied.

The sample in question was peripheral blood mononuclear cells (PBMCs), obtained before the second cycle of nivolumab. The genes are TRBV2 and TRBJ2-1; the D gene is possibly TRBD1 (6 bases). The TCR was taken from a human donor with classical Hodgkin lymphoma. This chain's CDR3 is CASSPTGTYNEQFF. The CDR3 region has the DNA TGTGCCAGCAGCCCAACGGGGACATACAATGAGCAGTTCTTC.